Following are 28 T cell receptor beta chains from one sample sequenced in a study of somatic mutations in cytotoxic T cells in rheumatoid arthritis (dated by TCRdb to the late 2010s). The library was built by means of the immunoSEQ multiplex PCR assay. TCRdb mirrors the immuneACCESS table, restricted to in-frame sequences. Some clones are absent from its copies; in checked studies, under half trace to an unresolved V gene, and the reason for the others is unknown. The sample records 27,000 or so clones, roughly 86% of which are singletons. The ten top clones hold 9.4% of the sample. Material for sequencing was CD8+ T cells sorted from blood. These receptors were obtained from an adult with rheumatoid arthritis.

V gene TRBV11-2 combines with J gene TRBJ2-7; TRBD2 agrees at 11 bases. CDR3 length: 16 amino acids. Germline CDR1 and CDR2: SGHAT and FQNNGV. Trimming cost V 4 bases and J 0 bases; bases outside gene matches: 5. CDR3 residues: CASSSFTSGSSYEQYF. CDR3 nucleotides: TGTGCCAGCAGCTCGTTTACTAGCGGGAGCTCCTACGAGCAGTACTTC.

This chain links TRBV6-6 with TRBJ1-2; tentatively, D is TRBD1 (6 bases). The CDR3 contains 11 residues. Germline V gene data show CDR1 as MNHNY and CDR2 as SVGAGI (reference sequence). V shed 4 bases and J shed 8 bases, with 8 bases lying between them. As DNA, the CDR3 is TGTGCCAGCAGTTCAGGGGTAGGCTACACCTTC. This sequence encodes CASSSGVGYTF.

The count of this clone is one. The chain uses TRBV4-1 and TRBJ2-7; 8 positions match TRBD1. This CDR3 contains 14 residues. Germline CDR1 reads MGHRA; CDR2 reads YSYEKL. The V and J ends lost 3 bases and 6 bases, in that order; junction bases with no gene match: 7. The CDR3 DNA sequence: TGCGCCAGCAGCCAGGGCCAGGGGGCCCGCGAGCAGTACTTC. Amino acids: CASSQGQGAREQYF.

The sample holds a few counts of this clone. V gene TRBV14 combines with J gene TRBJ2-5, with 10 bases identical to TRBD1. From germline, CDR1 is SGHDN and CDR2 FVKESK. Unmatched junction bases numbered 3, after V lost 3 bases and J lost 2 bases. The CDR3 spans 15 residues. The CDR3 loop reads CASSHLDRGQETQYF. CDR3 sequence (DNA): TGTGCCAGCAGCCATTTGGACAGGGGGCAAGAGACCCAGTACTTC. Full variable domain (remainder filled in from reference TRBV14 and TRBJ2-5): EAGVTQFPSHSVIEKGQTVTLRCDPISGHDNLYWYRRVMGKEIKFLLHFVKESKQDESGMPNNRFLAERTGGTYSTLKVQPAELEDSGVYFCASSHLDRGQETQYFGPGTRLLVL.

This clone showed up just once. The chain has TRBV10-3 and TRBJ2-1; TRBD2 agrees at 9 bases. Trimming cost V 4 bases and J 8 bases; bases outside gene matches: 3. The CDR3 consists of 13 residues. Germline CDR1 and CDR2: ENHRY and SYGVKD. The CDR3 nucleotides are TGTGCCATCAGTGGGGCTAGCGGGGATGAGCAGTTCTTC. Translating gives CAISGASGDEQFF.

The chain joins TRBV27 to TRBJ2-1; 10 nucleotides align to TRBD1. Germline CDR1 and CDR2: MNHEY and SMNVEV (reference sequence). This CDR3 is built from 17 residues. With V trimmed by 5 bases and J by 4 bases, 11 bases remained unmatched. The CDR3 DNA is TGTGCCAGCAGTCTAGGACAGGGGGTAGTTTCTTACAATGAGCAGTTCTTC. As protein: CASSLGQGVVSYNEQFF.

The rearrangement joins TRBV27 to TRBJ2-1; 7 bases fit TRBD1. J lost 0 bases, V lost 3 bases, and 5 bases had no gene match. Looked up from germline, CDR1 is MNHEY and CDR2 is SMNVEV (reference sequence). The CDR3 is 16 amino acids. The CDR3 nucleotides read TGTGCCAGCAGTTTGACAGGGCTGAGCTCCTACAATGAGCAGTTCTTC. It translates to CASSLTGLSSYNEQFF.

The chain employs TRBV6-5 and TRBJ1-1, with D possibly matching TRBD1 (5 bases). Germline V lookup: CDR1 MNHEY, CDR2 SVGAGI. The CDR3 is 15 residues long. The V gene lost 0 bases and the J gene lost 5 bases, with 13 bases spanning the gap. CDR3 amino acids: CASSYSGTGRTEAFF. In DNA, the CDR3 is TGTGCCAGCAGTTACTCAGGGACCGGCCGGACTGAAGCTTTCTTT.

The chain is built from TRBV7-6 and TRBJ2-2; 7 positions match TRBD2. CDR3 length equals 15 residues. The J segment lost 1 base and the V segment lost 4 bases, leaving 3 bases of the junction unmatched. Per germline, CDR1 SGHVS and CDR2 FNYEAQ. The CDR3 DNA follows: TGTGCCAGCAGCTCGGGACTATTGAACACCGGGGAGCTGTTTTTT. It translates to CASSSGLLNTGELFF.

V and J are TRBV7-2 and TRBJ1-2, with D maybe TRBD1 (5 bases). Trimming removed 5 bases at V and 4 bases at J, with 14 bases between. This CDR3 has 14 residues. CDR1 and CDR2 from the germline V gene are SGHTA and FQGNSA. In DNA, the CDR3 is TGTGCCAGCAGCGGCTGGGACCGAGTCTATGGCTACACCTTC. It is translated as CASSGWDRVYGYTF.

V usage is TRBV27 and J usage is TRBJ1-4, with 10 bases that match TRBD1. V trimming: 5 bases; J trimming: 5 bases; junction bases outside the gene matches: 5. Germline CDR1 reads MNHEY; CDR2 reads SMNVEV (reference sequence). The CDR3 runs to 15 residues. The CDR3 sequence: CASSQTGGANEKLFF. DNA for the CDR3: TGTGCCAGCAGTCAGACAGGGGGCGCGAATGAAAAACTGTTTTTT.

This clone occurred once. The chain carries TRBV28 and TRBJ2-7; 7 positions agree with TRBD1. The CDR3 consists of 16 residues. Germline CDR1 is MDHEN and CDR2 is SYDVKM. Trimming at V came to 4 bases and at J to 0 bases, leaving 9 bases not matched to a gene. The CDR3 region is CASSSLRDSYSYEQYF. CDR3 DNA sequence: TGTGCCAGCAGTTCCCTAAGGGACAGCTACTCCTACGAGCAGTACTTC.

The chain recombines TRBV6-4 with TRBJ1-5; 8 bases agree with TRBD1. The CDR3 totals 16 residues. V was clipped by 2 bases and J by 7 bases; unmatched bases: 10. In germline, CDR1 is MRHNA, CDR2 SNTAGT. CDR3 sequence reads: CASSDTNRGRFQPQHF. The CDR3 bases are TGTGCCAGCAGTGACACTAACAGGGGGAGGTTCCAGCCCCAGCATTTT.

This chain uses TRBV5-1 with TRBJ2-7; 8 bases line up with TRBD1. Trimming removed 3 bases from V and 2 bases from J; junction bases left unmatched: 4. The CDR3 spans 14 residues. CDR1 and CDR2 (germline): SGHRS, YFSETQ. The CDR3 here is CASSYGQGPYEQYF. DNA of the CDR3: TGCGCCAGCAGCTATGGACAGGGACCCTACGAGCAGTACTTC.

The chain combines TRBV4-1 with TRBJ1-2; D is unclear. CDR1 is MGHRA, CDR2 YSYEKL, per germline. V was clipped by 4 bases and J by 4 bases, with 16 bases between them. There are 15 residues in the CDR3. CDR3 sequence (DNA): TGCGCCAGCAGCCCCAACCTAGGGATAATCTATGGCTACACCTTC. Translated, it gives CASSPNLGIIYGYTF.

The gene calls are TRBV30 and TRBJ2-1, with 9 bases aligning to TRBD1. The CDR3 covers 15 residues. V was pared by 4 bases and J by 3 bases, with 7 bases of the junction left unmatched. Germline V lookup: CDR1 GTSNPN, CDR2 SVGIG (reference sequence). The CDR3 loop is CAWMEGTGLYNEQFF. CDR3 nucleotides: TGTGCCTGGATGGAAGGGACAGGGCTCTACAATGAGCAGTTCTTC.

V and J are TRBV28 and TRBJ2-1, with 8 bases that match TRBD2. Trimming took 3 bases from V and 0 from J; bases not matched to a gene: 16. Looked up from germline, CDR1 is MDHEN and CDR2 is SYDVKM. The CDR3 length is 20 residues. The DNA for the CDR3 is TGTGCCAGCAGTTTTTCCCCCACCTCGGGGGGGCTTCGCTCCTACAATGAGCAGTTCTTC. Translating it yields CASSFSPTSGGLRSYNEQFF.

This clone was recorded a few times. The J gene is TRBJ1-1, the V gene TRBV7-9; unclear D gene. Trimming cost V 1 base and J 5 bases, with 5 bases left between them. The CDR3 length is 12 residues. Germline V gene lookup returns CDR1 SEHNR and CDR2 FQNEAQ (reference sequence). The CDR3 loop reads CASSLVVTEAFF. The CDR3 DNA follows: TGTGCCAGCAGCTTAGTCGTGACTGAAGCTTTCTTT.

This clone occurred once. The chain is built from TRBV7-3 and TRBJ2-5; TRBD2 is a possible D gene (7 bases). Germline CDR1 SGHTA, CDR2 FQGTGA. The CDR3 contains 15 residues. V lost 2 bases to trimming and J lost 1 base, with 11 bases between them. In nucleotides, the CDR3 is TGTGCCAGCAGCTTATCCGGGGGGCCCCAAGAGACCCAGTACTTC. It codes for CASSLSGGPQETQYF.

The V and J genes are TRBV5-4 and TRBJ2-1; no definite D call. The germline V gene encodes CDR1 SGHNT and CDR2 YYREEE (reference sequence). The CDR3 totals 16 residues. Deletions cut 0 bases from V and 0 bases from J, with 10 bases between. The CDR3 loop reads CASSLAARSSYNEQFF. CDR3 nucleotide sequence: TGTGCCAGCAGCTTGGCCGCGCGGAGCTCCTACAATGAGCAGTTCTTC.

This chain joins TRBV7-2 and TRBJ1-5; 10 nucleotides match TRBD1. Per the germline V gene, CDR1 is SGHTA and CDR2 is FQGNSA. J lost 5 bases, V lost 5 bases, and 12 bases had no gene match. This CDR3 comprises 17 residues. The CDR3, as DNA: TGTGCCAGCAGCCTCTTCCCAGGACAGGGGGTACATCAGCCCCAGCATTTT. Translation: CASSLFPGQGVHQPQHF.

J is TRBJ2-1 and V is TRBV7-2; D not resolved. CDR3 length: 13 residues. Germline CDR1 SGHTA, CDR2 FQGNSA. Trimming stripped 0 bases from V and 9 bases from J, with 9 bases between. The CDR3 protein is CASSLALSSEQFF. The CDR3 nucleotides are TGTGCCAGCAGCTTAGCGCTCTCATCTGAGCAGTTCTTC.

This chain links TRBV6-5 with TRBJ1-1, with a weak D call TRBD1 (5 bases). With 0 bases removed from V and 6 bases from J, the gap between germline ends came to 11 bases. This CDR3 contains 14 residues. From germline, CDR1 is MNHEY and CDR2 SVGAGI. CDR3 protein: CASSYSSGGSEAFF. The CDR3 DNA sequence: TGTGCCAGCAGTTACTCCTCGGGGGGATCTGAAGCTTTCTTT.

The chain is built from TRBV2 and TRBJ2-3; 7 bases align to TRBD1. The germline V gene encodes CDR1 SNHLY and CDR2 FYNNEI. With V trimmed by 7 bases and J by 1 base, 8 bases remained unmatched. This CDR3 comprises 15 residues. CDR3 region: CASTTDRAGTDTQYF. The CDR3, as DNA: TGTGCCAGCACCACCGACAGGGCAGGCACAGATACGCAGTATTTT.

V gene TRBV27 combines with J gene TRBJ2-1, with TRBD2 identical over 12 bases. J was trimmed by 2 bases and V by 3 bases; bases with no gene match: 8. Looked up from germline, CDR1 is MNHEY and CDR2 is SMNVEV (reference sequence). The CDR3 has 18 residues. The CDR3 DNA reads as TGTGCCAGCAGTTTGCCTACTAGCGGGAGGTTCCCCTACAATGAGCAGTTCTTC. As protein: CASSLPTSGRFPYNEQFF.

This CDR3 reads CASSLGLRPPEAFF. The CDR3 DNA sequence: TGTGCCAGCAGCTTAGGCCTCCGGCCTCCTGAAGCTTTCTTT. The V call is TRBV13, the J call TRBJ1-1, with unresolved D. The CDR3 has 14 amino acids. V gave up 0 bases and J gave up 6 bases, with 11 bases separating them. The germline gives CDR1 PRHDT, CDR2 FYEKMQ (reference sequence).

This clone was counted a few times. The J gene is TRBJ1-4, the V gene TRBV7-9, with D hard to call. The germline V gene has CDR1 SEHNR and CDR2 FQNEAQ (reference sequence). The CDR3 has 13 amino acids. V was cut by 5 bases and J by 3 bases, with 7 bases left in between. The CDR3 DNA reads TGTGCCAGCAGCCTGAGGCCTAATGAAAAACTGTTTTTT. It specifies CASSLRPNEKLFF.

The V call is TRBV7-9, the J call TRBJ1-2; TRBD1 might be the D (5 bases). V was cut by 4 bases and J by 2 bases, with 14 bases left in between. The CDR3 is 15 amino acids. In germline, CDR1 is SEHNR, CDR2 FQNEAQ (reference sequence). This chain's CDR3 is CASSSPGGANYGYTF. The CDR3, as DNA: TGTGCCAGCAGCTCCCCTGGAGGGGCGAACTATGGCTACACCTTC. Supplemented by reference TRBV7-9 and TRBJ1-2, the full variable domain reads DTGVSQNPRHKITKRGQNVTFRCDPISEHNRLYWYRQTLGQGPEFLTYFQNEAQLEKSRLLSDRFSAERPKGSFSTLEIQRTEQGDSAMYLCASSSPGGANYGYTFGSGTRLTVV.